This T cell receptor (beta chain) originates from a study of blood T cell repertoires in COVID-19. Participants, roughly 18 to 90 years old, spanned more than 20 US areas. Recovered status applied to Cohort 3 donors who had two consecutive negative PCRs. It also applied to those with clearance or with symptom resolution. This clone was seen a handful of times. CDR1 is LGHNA, CDR2 YNFKEQ, per germline. The CDR3 is 16 amino acids. V lost 0 bases, J lost 5 bases, and 16 bases lay in between. Only in-frame clones appear in the TCRdb table, and some are missing; sequencing was by immunoSEQ multiplex PCR. This table has about 380,000 clones, 88% appearing once.

This sequence was found in a woman aged 18-29 years who had recovered from COVID-19. The rearrangement joins TRBV4-2 to TRBJ1-1; tentatively, D is TRBD1 (5 bases). Sequences were obtained from PBMCs or T cells enriched from blood (not recorded which). CDR3 nucleotides: TGTGCCAGCAGCCAAGATAAGGGGTGGGGTAGGACTGAAGCTTTCTTT. Protein sequence: CASSQDKGWGRTEAFF.